The clone carrying this TCR beta chain was observed a few times. Its cognate antigen is unknown. The data stem from a study of T-cell memory formation after mild COVID-19. About the research overall: TCR clusters were mostly donor specific.

MiXCR was run by TCRdb on the 5' RACE reads, yielding one entry per CDR3 protein. The profile covers 300,000 to 350,000 distinct CDR3 sequences, with 19% appearing a single time and around 20% taken by the ten largest. Findings of the study overall: Second-wave clones with a day 37 peak had unconfirmed SARS-CoV-2 specificity.

CDR1 and CDR2 (germline): GTSNPN, SVGIG (reference sequence). The CDR3 totals 15 residues. V gave up 4 bases and J gave up 6 bases, with 21 bases separating them. The sequenced material came from PBMCs or a T cell subset sorted from them (not recorded which). The sequence came from a man between 18 and 35 years old who had mild COVID-19 (a few samples of this study predate the infection). Cell type and time point are not known. This chain links TRBV30 with TRBJ1-1; no firm D call. The CDR3 sequence: CAWMKSSGLKAEAFF. The CDR3 DNA is TGTGCCTGGATGAAGTCTTCGGGGTTGAAGGCTGAAGCTTTCTTT.